This T cell receptor beta chain derives from a study of CD8 T cells in Susac syndrome. Control patients had untreated stable or active relapsing-remitting multiple sclerosis by revised McDonald criteria. FACS enriched CD8+ TEMRA cells, while bulk CD8+ and CD4+ were negatively isolated. Germline-derived CDR1 and CDR2 are LGHDT and YNNKEL (reference sequence). The CDR3 length is 17 residues. V was trimmed by 3 bases and J by 0 bases, leaving 14 bases between them. Random hexamers were used to reverse transcribe the RNA input (roughly 0.5 to 1 ug). An immunoSEQ multiplex PCR amplified TCR beta CDR3 over 54 Vbeta and 13 Jbeta. TCRdb re-derived calls from the immunoSEQ multiplex PCR reads in MiXCR, one entry per CDR3 protein. The sample holds 50,000 or so distinct CDR3 sequences, just over 90% seen once.

Sequenced: CD8+ T cells from PBMCs. This TCR derives from a human donor with multiple sclerosis. The J gene is TRBJ2-2, the V gene TRBV3-1; tentative D call: TRBD1 (6 bases). DNA for the CDR3: TGTGCCAGCAGCCACCACAGGGTTTGGTCGAACACCGGGGAGCTGTTTTTT. Amino acids: CASSHHRVWSNTGELFF.